A single sample is the source of the 6 T cell receptor beta chains below, sequenced in a study of T-cell reconstitution after alpha-beta-depleted transplantation in children. The TCRbeta library was prepared with unique molecular identifiers. TCRdb processed the PCR reads anew with MiXCR; each CDR3 protein has one entry. This sample has over 550,000 distinct CDR3 sequences, with over 9.5% found just once. The starting material was PBMCs from the stem cell graft donor, obtained from the stem cell graft. These receptors all come from a human donor who donated a stem cell graft to a child with acute myeloid leukemia.

This clonotype was recorded many times. The chain uses TRBV7-2 and TRBJ2-2, with 7 nucleotides matching TRBD1. Germline trimming cut 5 bases from V and 6 bases from J; bases unmatched to any gene: 6. The CDR3 is made up of 14 amino acids. CDR1 and CDR2 from the germline V gene are SGHTA and FQGNSA. DNA for the CDR3: TGTGCCAGCAGCGAGACAGGGTACGCCGGGGAGCTGTTTTTT. As protein: CASSETGYAGELFF.

This clonotype showed up just a few times. The chain links TRBV7-8 to TRBJ2-7; 13 bases agree with TRBD2. V shed 6 bases and J 6 bases; nucleotides not matched to a gene: 5. Looked up from germline, CDR1 is SGHVS and CDR2 is FQNEAQ. The CDR3 length is 14 residues. CDR3 coding DNA: TGTGCCAGCAGTTATGGACTAGCGGGAGTCGAGCAGTACTTC. This encodes CASSYGLAGVEQYF. The entire variable domain, with the rest obtained from reference TRBV7-8 and TRBJ2-7, is as follows: GAGVSQSPRYKVAKRGQDVALRCDPISGHVSLFWYQQALGQGPEFLTYFQNEAQLDKSGLPSDRFFAERPEGSVSTLKIQRTQQEDSAVYLCASSYGLAGVEQYFGPGTRLTVT.

Only a few counts were recorded for this clonotype. The chain is built from TRBV7-2 and TRBJ2-3; D remains ambiguous. The CDR3 has 13 amino acids. Trimming removed 3 bases at V and 9 bases at J, with 13 bases between. Germline CDR1 is SGHTA and CDR2 is FQGNSA. The CDR3 loop reads CASSLAPDRTQYF. In DNA, the CDR3 is TGTGCCAGCAGCTTGGCCCCCGACCGGACGCAGTATTTT.

The chain joins TRBV28 to TRBJ2-3; D possibly corresponds to TRBD1 (7 bases). Germline V CDR1 and CDR2: MDHEN, SYDVKM. This CDR3 comprises 14 residues. V was clipped by 7 bases and J by 6 bases, with 17 bases between them. CDR3 region: CASILQGSGDTQYF. CDR3 bases: TGTGCCAGCATTCTACAGGGGAGCGGGGATACGCAGTATTTT.

This clonotype was seen only a few times. The V and J genes are TRBV28 and TRBJ2-5; no clear D. The V end lost 6 bases, the J end lost 5 bases, and 10 bases lay between the germline ends. The germline gives CDR1 MDHEN, CDR2 SYDVKM. The CDR3 covers 12 residues. CDR3 loop: CASSRARETQYF. In DNA form, the CDR3 reads TGTGCCAGCAGCCGCGCGCGGGAGACCCAGTACTTC. Full variable domain (rest looked up from reference TRBV28 and TRBJ2-5): DVKVTQSSRYLVKRTGEKVFLECVQDMDHENMFWYRQDPGLGLRLIYFSYDVKMKEKGDIPEGYSVSREKKERFSLILESASTNQTSMYLCASSRARETQYFGPGTRLLVL.

This rearrangement joins TRBV2 to TRBJ2-1, with no clear D. The ends were cut back, 4 bases at V and 1 base at J, with 11 bases in the middle. Germline CDR1 is SNHLY and CDR2 is FYNNEI. This CDR3 is built from 15 residues. DNA of the CDR3: TGTGCCAGCAGTGTCGAGCAGGCTTCCTACAATGAGCAGTTCTTC. Residues: CASSVEQASYNEQFF.